A single sample is the source of the 17 T cell receptor beta chains below, sequenced in a study of cytotoxic CD8 clonotypes in ibrutinib-treated CLL. The data were produced by immunoSEQ multiplex PCR, yet TCRdb's version contains in-frame clones alone and is incomplete. The sample records about 70,000 clones, 90% being singletons. The sequenced sample was PBMCs, obtained after 12 months of ibrutinib treatment. The receptors were sampled from a human donor with chronic lymphocytic leukemia.

The chain couples TRBV10-3 to TRBJ2-3; TRBD2 matches at 13 bases. Unmatched junction bases numbered 1, after V lost 4 bases and J lost 0 bases. The V gene's germline CDR1 is ENHRY and CDR2 SYGVKD. This CDR3 region has 16 residues. The CDR3 protein is CAISGTSGGSTDTQYF. The CDR3 DNA follows: TGTGCCATCAGTGGGACTAGCGGGGGAAGCACAGATACGCAGTATTTT.

This clone was recorded only once. The chain has TRBV5-4 and TRBJ2-7, with 7 bases matching TRBD2. Per the germline V gene, CDR1 is SGHNT and CDR2 is YYREEE (reference sequence). The CDR3 is 13 amino acids. J lost 6 bases, V lost 5 bases, and 8 bases had no gene match. The CDR3 coding sequence is TGTGCCAGCAGGGCGGGAGCTCTGTCCGAGCAGTACTTC. Translating it yields CASRAGALSEQYF. Full variable domain (outside the CDR3, taken from reference TRBV5-4 and TRBJ2-7): ETGVTQSPTHLIKTRGQQVTLRCSSQSGHNTVSWYQQALGQGPQFIFQYYREEENGRGNFPPRFSGLQFPNYSSELNVNALELDDSALYLCASRAGALSEQYFGPGTRLTVT.

V gene TRBV5-1 combines with J gene TRBJ1-4; D is ambiguous. Germline V CDR1 and CDR2: SGHRS, YFSETQ. CDR3 length: 17 residues. V shed 2 bases and J shed 0 bases, with 14 bases lying between them. The CDR3 region is CASSLAGRSATNEKLFF. The CDR3 nucleotides are TGCGCCAGCAGCTTAGCCGGCAGGAGTGCAACTAATGAAAAACTGTTTTTT.

V usage is TRBV9 and J usage is TRBJ2-1, with D unclear. Germline V gives CDR1 SGDLS, CDR2 YYNGEE. The CDR3 has 15 amino acids. V was trimmed by 1 base and J by 3 bases, leaving 11 bases between them. The CDR3: CASSVSGRNYNEQFF. DNA for the CDR3: TGTGCCAGCAGCGTATCGGGTCGGAACTACAATGAGCAGTTCTTC.

V is TRBV4-3 and J is TRBJ2-7; D possibly corresponds to TRBD2 (6 bases). The V gene lost 0 bases and the J gene lost 2 bases, with 14 bases spanning the gap. This CDR3 spans 16 amino acids. Germline assignment: CDR1 LGHNA and CDR2 YSLEER. The CDR3 DNA sequence: TGCGCCAGCAGCCAAGAGTCGGCTAGCGTCACCTACGAGCAGTACTTC. Its protein is CASSQESASVTYEQYF.

V is TRBV6-1 and J is TRBJ1-3, with a possible D match to TRBD1 (5 bases). Trimming pared 3 bases from V and 7 bases from J, leaving 10 bases between. CDR3 size: 13 residues. The V gene's germline CDR1 is MNHNS and CDR2 SASEGT. CDR3 sequence (DNA): TGTGCCAGCAGTGAGCAGGGAAGGAACACCATATATTTT. It is translated as CASSEQGRNTIYF.

The chain employs TRBV11-1 and TRBJ2-7; a possible D gene is TRBD2 (6 bases). This CDR3 contains 13 residues. The V gene lost 2 bases and the J gene lost 4 bases, with 9 bases spanning the gap. The germline CDR1 and CDR2 sequences are SGHAT and FQDESV (reference sequence). Here the CDR3 DNA reads TGTGCCAGCAGCTTACGGAGGGGTTACGAGCAGTACTTC. Its protein product is CASSLRRGYEQYF.

V usage is TRBV11-2 and J usage is TRBJ2-1; 9 nucleotides agree with TRBD2. Trimming at V came to 6 bases and at J to 13 bases, leaving 7 bases not matched to a gene. The CDR3 covers 12 residues. Germline CDR1 SGHAT, CDR2 FQNNGV. The CDR3 loop reads CASSRREGLQFF. The CDR3 DNA follows: TGTGCCAGCAGTAGGCGGGAGGGCCTTCAGTTCTTC.

The gene calls are TRBV4-2 and TRBJ1-3, with D unresolved. Germline V gene lookup returns CDR1 LGHNA and CDR2 YNFKEQ. The CDR3 has 13 amino acids. Trimming stripped 0 bases from V and 7 bases from J, with 7 bases between. The CDR3 DNA sequence: TGTGCCAGCAGCCAAGATCTGGACAACACCATATATTTT. This translates into CASSQDLDNTIYF.

The chain carries TRBV19 and TRBJ2-3, with D unresolved. V was trimmed by 5 bases and J by 0 bases, leaving 18 bases between them. Germline-derived CDR1 and CDR2 are LNHDA and SQIVND (reference sequence). The CDR3 spans 17 residues. CDR3 protein: CASSFPTLGSSTDTQYF. For the CDR3, the DNA is TGTGCCAGTAGTTTCCCCACGCTTGGGTCAAGCACAGATACGCAGTATTTT.

V and J are TRBV7-6 and TRBJ2-2, with D unclear. The CDR3 spans 12 residues. Trimming stripped 2 bases from V and 6 bases from J, with 4 bases between. Looked up from germline, CDR1 is SGHVS and CDR2 is FNYEAQ. The CDR3: CASSLLAGELFF. CDR3 nucleotides: TGTGCCAGCAGCTTACTGGCCGGGGAGCTGTTTTTT.

This sequence joins TRBV5-4 and TRBJ1-1; D may be TRBD1 (6 bases). The germline V gene encodes CDR1 SGHNT and CDR2 YYREEE (reference sequence). The CDR3 totals 15 residues. With 5 bases removed from V and 4 bases from J, the gap between germline ends came to 18 bases. In DNA, the CDR3 is TGTGCCAGCAGATGGGGGGCCGGGAGAAGCACTGAAGCTTTCTTT. Protein sequence: CASRWGAGRSTEAFF.

This chain connects TRBV19 to TRBJ1-5; D is unresolved. Trimming took off 1 base at V and 7 bases at J, with 5 bases between the two ends. CDR1 is LNHDA, CDR2 SQIVND, per germline (reference sequence). CDR3 length: 12 residues. The chain's CDR3 is CASSIVRQPQHF. The CDR3 coding sequence is TGTGCCAGTAGTATAGTACGGCAGCCCCAGCATTTT.

The CDR3 region is CASTPGGSKTQYF. In nucleotides, the CDR3 is TGTGCCAGCACCCCCGGTGGTTCTAAGACCCAGTACTTC. The V gene is TRBV6-5, the J gene TRBJ2-5; no clear D gene. Trimming pared 7 bases from V and 6 bases from J, leaving 15 bases between. Germline V lookup: CDR1 MNHEY, CDR2 SVGAGI. The length of the CDR3 is 13 residues.

This chain connects TRBV2 to TRBJ1-5; TRBD1 matches 10 bases. V lost 5 bases to trimming and J lost 5 bases; unmatched junction nucleotides: 3. The germline gives CDR1 SNHLY, CDR2 FYNNEI. This CDR3 spans 14 amino acids. CDR3 protein: CASSRDRGDQPQHF. DNA of the CDR3: TGTGCCAGCAGTAGGGACAGGGGAGATCAGCCCCAGCATTTT.

This chain links TRBV7-3 with TRBJ1-3, with D possibly being TRBD1 (5 bases). In germline, CDR1 is SGHTA, CDR2 FQGTGA. This CDR3 contains 14 residues. Trimming stripped 2 bases from V and 4 bases from J, with 9 bases between. The CDR3 sequence is CASSLSGTGNTIYF. The CDR3 DNA reads as TGTGCCAGCAGCTTATCAGGGACCGGAAACACCATATATTTT.

The chain employs TRBV15 and TRBJ2-5; D is possibly TRBD2 (7 bases). The CDR3 length is 15 residues. Trimming stripped 1 base from V and 5 bases from J, with 14 bases between. Germline CDR1 reads LNHNV; CDR2 reads YYDKDF (reference sequence). The CDR3 nucleotides are TGTGCCACCAGCAGAGGTGGGAGGGGGTTGGAGACCCAGTACTTC. Amino acid sequence: CATSRGGRGLETQYF. The full variable domain, rest sourced from reference TRBV15 and TRBJ2-5, is DAMVIQNPRYQVTQFGKPVTLSCSQTLNHNVMYWYQQKSSQAPKLLFHYYDKDFNNEADTPDNFQSRRPNTSFCFLDIRSPGLGDTAMYLCATSRGGRGLETQYFGPGTRLLVL.